The TCR beta chain under discussion was sequenced for a study of T cells in Graves' hyperthyroidism and ophthalmopathy (dated by TCRdb to about 2019). With regard to the full study: Peripheral blood samples were taken at initial diagnosis, before any treatment was given. TCR V-J signatures able to tell the groups apart were searched for in a discovery cohort of around 95 patients, of whom around 43 had Graves' ophthalmopathy and roughly 58 had stable Graves' hyperthyroidism. An independent validation cohort of about 19 hyperthyroidism patients and 17 patients who later progressed to ophthalmopathy tested prospective prediction of ophthalmopathy. The 90 to 100 discovery patients were randomly split 7:3 into training and test sets. In addition, the study compared T-cell repertoires in thyroid tissue and in blood from a handful of Graves' hyperthyroidism patients. Following sampling, methimazole starting at 30 mg daily was given to hyperthyroidism patients, and high-dose intravenous methylprednisolone was given to ophthalmopathy patients. The paper reports TCR Vbeta CDR3 sequencing of approximately 140 peripheral blood samples: some 44 ophthalmopathy, about 75 hyperthyroidism and about 17 progressor patients.

Graves' hyperthyroidism was defined as stable when no progression to ophthalmopathy occurred over 18 months of follow-up. The hyperthyroidism patients were between 18 and 65 years old and newly diagnosed, with a disease duration of less than 2 months. Exclusion was applied to patients with uncontrolled infections, other autoimmune diseases, pregnancy or lactation. Diagnoses were based on clinical symptoms, serum thyroxine and TRAb, thyroid ultrasound and orbital computed tomography. PBMCs were isolated from around 10 ml of fresh peripheral blood by Ficoll-Paque density gradient centrifugation. Total RNA was extracted with Trizol reagent, and quality was checked on an Agilent 2100 Bioanalyzer. For this clonotype: Its antigen is still unknown. Base qualities are not provided; no much larger clone lies one nucleotide away.

The germline ends are 13 bases apart after V is trimmed by 5 bases and J by 8 bases. The CDR3 contains 13 residues, cysteine and phenylalanine counted. Only the CDR3 DNA stays, 39 bases, in frame from base 1. CDR1 MNHNS and CDR2 SASEGT are derived from the germline V gene. Broad study findings and their caveats: Ophthalmopathy was separated from stable hyperthyroidism by a 13 V-J signature model, with over 85% sensitivity and approximately 81% specificity obtained in cross-validation and 80%/75% obtained in testing. In validation, the model predicted progression to ophthalmopathy a median of about 6.8 months before onset, with about 71% sensitivity and about 72% specificity. Most expanded thyroid clonotypes (frequency above 0.001) were also detected in blood, suggesting blood repertoires may reflect thyroid immune responses. No statistical method was used to set the sample size in advance, and investigators knew the group allocation.

TCR beta CDR3 regions were amplified from RNA transcripts. A first-round RT-PCR of the TCR CDR3 used the HTBI primer set with the Qiagen OneStep RT-PCR kit. Libraries were constructed in a second round of multiplex PCR, after which size selection and purification were performed. Sequencing of the libraries was done on an Illumina HiSeq2000 using paired-end 100 bp reads. Per the original workflow: Raw data were processed with SOAPnuke, discarding reads with adapters, uncalled bases, mean Phred below 15, or no exact constant-primer or identifier match. COPE v1.2.5 was used to merge the high-quality paired reads, and each unique nucleotide sequence was defined as a clonotype. MiTCR v1.1 was used to align the clonotypes against IMGT TRBV, TRBD and TRBJ reference segments. The analysis was restricted to V-J combinations with a frequency above 0.0001, which together covered 99.2% of the repertoires. A TCS score was defined as the ratio between F50 (clonal expansion) and ExV (chaos), using BLOSUM62-based TCRdist between CDR3 peptides within each V-J. Welch's t-statistics and random forest reduced several hundred V-J features to 13, which were used in a naive Bayes classifier (R e1071). TCRdb handled the public reads itself, with Q25 trimming in fastp and clone calling in MiXCR, and kept productive beta chains. Rows with one shared CDR3 protein collapse into an entry with the most common genes and DNA. The V and J calls were not made by the authors but by TCRdb's processing. This sample is represented by fewer than 900,000 distinct CDR3 sequences; roughly 15% of them were singletons. Under 10% of the sample is taken by the ten largest.

Sequencing input: blood. This clonotype was obtained from a man between 18 and 29 years old with Graves' hyperthyroidism. The chain is made from TRBV6-1 and TRBJ1-5, with the D gene call left open. The sequenced DNA: TGTGCCAGCAGTCCCAACACGGGAGAGCCCCAGCATTTT. Its product reads: CASSPNTGEPQHF.